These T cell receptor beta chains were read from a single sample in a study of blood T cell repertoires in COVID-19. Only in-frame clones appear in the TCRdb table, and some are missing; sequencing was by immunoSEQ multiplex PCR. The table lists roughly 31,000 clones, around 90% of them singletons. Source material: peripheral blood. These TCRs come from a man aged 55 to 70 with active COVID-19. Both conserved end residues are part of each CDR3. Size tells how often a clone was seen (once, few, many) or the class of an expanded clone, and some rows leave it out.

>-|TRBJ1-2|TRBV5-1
CASSLAGDGYTF
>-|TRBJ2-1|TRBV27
CASSIRRGYNEQFF
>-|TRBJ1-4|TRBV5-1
CASSLGAGNEKLFF
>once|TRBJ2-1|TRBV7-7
CASSFAREDEQFF
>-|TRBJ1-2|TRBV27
CASSPSDAGRVYGYTF
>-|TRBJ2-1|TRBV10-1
CASSPAGTGGNEQFF
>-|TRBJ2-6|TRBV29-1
CSVWHSGANVLTF
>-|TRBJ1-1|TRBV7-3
CASSKTGAAATEAFF
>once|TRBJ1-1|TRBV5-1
CASSRGGSTEAFF
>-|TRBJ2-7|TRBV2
CASTRRGTYEQYF
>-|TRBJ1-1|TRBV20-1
CSASVGQTTEAFF
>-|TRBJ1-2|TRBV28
CASSIQEGWGLYGYTF
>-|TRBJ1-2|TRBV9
CASSPSGGGNYGYTF
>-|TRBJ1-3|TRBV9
CASSPSGVAGNTIYF
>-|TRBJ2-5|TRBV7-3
CASSPAGSGGLETQYF
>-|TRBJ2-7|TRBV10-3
CAISDLGGIYEQYF
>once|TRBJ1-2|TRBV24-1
CATSDWTGGVYGYTF
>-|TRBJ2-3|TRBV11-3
CASSPGLAASTDTQYF
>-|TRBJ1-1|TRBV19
CASSAMGQELNTEAFF
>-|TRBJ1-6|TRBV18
CASSPRQGAADSPLHF
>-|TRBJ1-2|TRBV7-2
CASSVDRGYGYTF
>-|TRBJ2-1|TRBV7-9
CASSLGQGDPLNEQFF
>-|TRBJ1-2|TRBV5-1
CASSFGAYYGYTF
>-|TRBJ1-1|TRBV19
CASSTEVVNTEAFF
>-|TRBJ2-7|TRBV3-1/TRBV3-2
CASSSGGASSYEQYF
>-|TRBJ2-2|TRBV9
CASSPTLAENTGELFF
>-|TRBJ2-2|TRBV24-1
CATQGGGAGTGELFF
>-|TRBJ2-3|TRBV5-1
CASSLGGGKHTDTQYF
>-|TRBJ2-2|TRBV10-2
CASRDRYTGELFF
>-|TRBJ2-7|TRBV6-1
CASSEANIVYF
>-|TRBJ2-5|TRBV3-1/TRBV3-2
CASSQDIPGGSLQETQYF
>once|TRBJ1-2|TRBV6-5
CASSYVRTGGSYGYTF
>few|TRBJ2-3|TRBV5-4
CASSFGNRRSGTDTQYF
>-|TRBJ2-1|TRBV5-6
CASSRGLIGSYNEQFF
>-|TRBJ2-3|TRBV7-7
CASSRSGQELYF
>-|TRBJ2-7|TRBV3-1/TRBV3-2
CASSQVWEGPYEQYF
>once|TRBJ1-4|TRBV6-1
CASSEARDSNEKLFF
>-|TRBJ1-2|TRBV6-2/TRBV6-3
CASRYGPAVGYTF
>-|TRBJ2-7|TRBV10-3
CAISGVIRTLPYEQYF
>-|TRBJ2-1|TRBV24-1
CATGGLEASSEQFF